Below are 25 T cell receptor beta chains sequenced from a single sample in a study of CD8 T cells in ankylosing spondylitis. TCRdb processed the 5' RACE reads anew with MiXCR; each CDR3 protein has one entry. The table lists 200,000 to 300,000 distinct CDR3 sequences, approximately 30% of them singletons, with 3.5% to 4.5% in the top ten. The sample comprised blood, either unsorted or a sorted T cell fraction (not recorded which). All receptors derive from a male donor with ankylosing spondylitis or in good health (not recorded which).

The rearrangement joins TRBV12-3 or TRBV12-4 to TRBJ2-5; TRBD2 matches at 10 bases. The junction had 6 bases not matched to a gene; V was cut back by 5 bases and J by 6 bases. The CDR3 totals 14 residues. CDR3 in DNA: TGTGCCAGCAGTCGAGCGGGGGGGCCGAAGACCCAGTACTTC. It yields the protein CASSRAGGPKTQYF.

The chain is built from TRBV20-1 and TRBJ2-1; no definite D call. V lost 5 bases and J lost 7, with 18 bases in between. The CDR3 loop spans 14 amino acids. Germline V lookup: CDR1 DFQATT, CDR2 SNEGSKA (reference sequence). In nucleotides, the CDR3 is TGCAGTGCTCCCCGACCATTTGGCGTTAATGAGCAGTTCTTC. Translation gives CSAPRPFGVNEQFF.

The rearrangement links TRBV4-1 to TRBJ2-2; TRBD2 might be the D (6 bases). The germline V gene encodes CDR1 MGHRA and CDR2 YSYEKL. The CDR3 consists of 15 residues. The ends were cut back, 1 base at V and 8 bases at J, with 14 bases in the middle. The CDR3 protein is CASSQGLVGGGELFF. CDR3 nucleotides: TGCGCCAGCAGCCAAGGACTGGTGGGGGGTGGGGAGCTGTTTTTT.

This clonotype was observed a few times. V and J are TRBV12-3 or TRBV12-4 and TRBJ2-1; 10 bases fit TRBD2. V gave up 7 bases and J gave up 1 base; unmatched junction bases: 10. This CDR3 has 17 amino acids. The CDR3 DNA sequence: TGTGCCAGCATTCCGGGCGAGCGGGGGGGATCCTACAATGAGCAGTTCTTC. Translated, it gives CASIPGERGGSYNEQFF.

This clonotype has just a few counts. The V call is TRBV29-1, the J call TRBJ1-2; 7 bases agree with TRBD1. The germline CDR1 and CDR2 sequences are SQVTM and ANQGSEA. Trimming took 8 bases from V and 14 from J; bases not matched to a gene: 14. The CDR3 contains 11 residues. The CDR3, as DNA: TGCAGCCTCTGGGACAGCGGAGTGAGTACCTTC. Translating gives CSLWDSGVSTF.

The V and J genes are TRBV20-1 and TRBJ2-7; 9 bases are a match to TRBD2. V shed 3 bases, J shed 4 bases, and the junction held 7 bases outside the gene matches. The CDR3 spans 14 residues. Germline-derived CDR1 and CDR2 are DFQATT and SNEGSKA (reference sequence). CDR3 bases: TGCAGTGCTAGGAGGACTAGCGAGGCTTACGAGCAGTACTTC. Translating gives CSARRTSEAYEQYF.

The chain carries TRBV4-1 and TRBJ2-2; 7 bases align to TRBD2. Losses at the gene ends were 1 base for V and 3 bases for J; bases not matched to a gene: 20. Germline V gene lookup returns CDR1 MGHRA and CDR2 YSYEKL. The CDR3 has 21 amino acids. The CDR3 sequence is CASSQGRSNIWGGRDTGELFF. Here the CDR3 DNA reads TGCGCCAGCAGCCAAGGCCGTTCGAATATATGGGGGGGTCGTGACACCGGGGAGCTGTTTTTT.

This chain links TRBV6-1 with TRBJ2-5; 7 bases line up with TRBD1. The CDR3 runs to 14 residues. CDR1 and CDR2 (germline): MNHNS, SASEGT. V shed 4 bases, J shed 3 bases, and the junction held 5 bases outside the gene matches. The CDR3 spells CASSARGSEETQYF. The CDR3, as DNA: TGTGCCAGCAGTGCCAGGGGGAGCGAAGAGACCCAGTACTTC.

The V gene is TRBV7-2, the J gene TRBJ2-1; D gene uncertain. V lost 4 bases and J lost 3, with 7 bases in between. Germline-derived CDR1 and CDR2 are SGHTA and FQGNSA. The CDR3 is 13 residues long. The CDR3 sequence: CASSWENYNEQFF. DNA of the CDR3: TGTGCCAGCAGCTGGGAAAACTACAATGAGCAGTTCTTC.

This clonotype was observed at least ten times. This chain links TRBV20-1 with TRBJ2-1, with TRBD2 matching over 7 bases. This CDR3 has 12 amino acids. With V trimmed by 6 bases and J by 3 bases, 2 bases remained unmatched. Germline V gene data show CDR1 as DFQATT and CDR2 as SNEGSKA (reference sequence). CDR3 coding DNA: TGCAGTGCGAGCGGGGACTACAATGAGCAGTTCTTC. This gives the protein CSASGDYNEQFF.

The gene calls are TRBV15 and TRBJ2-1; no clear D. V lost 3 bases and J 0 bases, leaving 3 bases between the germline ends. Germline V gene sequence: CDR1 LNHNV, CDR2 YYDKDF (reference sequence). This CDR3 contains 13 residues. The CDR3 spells CATSRSSYNEQFF. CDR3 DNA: TGTGCCACCAGCAGGAGCTCCTACAATGAGCAGTTCTTC.

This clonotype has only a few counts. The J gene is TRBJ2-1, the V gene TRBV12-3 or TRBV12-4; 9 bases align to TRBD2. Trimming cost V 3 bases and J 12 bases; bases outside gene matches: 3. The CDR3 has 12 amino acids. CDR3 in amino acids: CASSFGGGVQFF. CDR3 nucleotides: TGTGCCAGCAGTTTTGGCGGGGGGGTGCAGTTCTTC.

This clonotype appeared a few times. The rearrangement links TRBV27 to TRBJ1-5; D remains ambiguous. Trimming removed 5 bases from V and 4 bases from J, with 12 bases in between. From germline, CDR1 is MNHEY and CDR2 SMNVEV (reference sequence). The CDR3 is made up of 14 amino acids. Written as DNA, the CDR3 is TGTGCCAGCAGTACCGGACGGGGAAATCAGCCCCAGCATTTT. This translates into CASSTGRGNQPQHF.

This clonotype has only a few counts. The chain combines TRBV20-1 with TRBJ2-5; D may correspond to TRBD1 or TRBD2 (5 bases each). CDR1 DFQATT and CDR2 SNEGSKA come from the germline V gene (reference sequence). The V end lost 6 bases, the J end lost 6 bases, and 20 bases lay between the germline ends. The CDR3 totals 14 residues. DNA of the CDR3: TGCAGTGCGTGGGACGCCGGCGGTGTCCAGACCCAGTACTTC. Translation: CSAWDAGGVQTQYF.

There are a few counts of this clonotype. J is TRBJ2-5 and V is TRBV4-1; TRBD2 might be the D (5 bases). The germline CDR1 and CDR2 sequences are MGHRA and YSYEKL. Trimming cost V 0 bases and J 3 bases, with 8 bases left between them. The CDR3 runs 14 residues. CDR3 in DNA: TGCGCCAGCAGCCAAGAGGGAGTGGAAGAGACCCAGTACTTC. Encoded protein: CASSQEGVEETQYF.

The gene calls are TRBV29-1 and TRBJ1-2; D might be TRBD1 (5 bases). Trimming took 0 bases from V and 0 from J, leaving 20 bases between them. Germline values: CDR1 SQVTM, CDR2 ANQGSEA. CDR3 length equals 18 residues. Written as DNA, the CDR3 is TGCAGCGTTGAAGATCAGGAGACAGACCCTAAGACTAACTATGGCTACACCTTC. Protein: CSVEDQETDPKTNYGYTF.

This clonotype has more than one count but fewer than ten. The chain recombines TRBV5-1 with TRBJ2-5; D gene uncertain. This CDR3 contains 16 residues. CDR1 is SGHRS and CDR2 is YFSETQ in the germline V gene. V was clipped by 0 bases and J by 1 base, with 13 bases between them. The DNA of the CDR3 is TGCGCCAGCAGCTTGGGTCGGGCTGTGGTCCAAGAGACCCAGTACTTC. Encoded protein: CASSLGRAVVQETQYF.

CDR3 nucleotides: TGTGCCAGCAGCCTGCCCGCGGGGCCCCTCCACTTT. It codes for CASSLPAGPLHF. The chain is built from TRBV3-1 and TRBJ1-6; D remains ambiguous. Germline V CDR1 and CDR2: LGHDT, YNNKEL (reference sequence). Trimming removed 4 bases at V and 13 bases at J, with 11 bases between. This CDR3 contains 12 residues.

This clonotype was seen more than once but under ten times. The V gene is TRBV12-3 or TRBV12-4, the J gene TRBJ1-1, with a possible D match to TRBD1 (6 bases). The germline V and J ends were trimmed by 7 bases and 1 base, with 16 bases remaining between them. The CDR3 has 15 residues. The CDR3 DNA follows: TGTGCCAGCACGGCTGGGGGCAGGGCGAACACTGAAGCTTTCTTT. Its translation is CASTAGGRANTEAFF.

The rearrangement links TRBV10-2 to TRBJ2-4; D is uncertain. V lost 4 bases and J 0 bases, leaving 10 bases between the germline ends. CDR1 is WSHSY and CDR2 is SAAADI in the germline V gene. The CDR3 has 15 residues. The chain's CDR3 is CASSGQTLAKNIQYF. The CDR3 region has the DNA TGCGCCAGCAGTGGTCAGACCCTAGCCAAAAACATTCAGTACTTC.

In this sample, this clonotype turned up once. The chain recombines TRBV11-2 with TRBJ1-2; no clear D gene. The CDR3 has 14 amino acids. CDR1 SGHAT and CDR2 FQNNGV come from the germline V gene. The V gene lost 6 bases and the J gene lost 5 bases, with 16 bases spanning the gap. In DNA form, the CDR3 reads TGTGCCAGCAGACCAGGACTTCAAGGGTATGGCTACACCTTC. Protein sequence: CASRPGLQGYGYTF.

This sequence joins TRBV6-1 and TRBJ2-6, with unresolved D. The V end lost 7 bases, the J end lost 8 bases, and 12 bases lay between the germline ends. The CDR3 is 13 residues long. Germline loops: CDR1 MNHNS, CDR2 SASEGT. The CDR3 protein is CASTLVGSNVLTF. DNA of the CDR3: TGTGCCAGCACCCTCGTCGGGTCCAACGTCCTGACTTTC.

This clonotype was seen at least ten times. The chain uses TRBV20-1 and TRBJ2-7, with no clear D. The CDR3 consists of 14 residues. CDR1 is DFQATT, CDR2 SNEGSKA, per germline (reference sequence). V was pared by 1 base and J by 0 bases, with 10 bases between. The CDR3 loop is CSARGLVNSYEQYF. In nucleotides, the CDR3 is TGCAGTGCTAGAGGGCTCGTAAACTCCTACGAGCAGTACTTC.

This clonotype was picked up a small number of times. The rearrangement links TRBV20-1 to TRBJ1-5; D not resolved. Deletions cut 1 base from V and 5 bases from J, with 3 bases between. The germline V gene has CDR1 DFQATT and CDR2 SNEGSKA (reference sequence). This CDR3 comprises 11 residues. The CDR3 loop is CSARAYQPQHF. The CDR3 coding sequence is TGCAGTGCTAGAGCCTATCAGCCCCAGCATTTT.

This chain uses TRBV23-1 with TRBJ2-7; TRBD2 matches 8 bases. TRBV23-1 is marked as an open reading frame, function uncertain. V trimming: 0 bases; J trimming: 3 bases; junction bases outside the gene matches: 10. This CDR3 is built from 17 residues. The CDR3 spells CASSQSGYSGAGYEQYF. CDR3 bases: TGCGCCAGCAGTCAATCAGGTTATAGCGGGGCGGGCTACGAGCAGTACTTC.